This T cell receptor beta chain emerged from a study of shared clonotypes between healthy human individuals. Study information: Per-donor plates numbered three CD4 naive, three CD4 memory, two CD8 naive and one CD8 memory.

The V segment lost 6 bases and the J segment 4 bases; nucleotides outside the gene matches: 8. Germline CDR1 and CDR2: MNHEY and SMNVEV (reference sequence). CDR3 length: 15 amino acids. In the original workflow: There were no quality scores in the junction-only immunoSEQ sequences, so filtering differed. Profiled with immunoSEQ multiplex PCR; TCRdb holds only in-frame clones, not every one. The D gene and trimming were derived from the DNA, and the V and J assignments and clone size from that table. The repertoire holds 2,500,000 or so clones, with more than 85% as singletons. Researchers partitioned CD4+ cells into CD45RA+ naive and CD45RA-negative memory subsets.

The V call is TRBV27, the J call TRBJ2-3; the match to TRBD2 covers 9 bases. Material: naive CD4+ T cells from PBMCs. As for subset: CD45RA+ positively selected. The origin of this receptor is a man younger than 30 in good health. Some clones in this sample may be carry-over from other donors' samples. The DNA of the CDR3 is TGTGCCAGCAGACTTTTGGCGGGAGGGCCAGATACGCAGTATTTT. It codes for CASRLLAGGPDTQYF.